These T cell receptor beta chains were read from a single sample in a study of T cell responses to AZD1222 COVID-19 vaccine. The method was immunoSEQ multiplex PCR; TCRdb's version includes in-frame clones alone and lacks a portion of them. The sample includes 95,000 to 150,000 clones, 75% to 90% of them seen just once. The starting material was peripheral blood, obtained on day 0 of AZD1222 vaccination. The receptors shown here come from an adult in good health. The CDR3 runs from the conserved cysteine through the conserved F or W. D genes are given only for firm matches. Some rows mark clone size as missing; the rest say once, few, many or name a class of expanded clone.

cdr3_aa | cdr3_nt | j_call | d_call | v_call | clone_size
CASSLGRLGEQYF | TGTGCCAGCAGTTTGGGACGGTTGGGCGAGCAGTACTTC | TRBJ2-7 | . | TRBV28 | .
CASSPQGRTEAFF | TGTGCCAGCAGCCCGCAGGGGAGGACTGAAGCTTTCTTT | TRBJ1-1 | . | TRBV5-4 | .
CASSPKKGRQGRETQYF | TGTGCCAGCAGCCCAAAAAAGGGGAGACAGGGGAGGGAGACCCAGTACTTC | TRBJ2-5 | TRBD1 | TRBV7-8 | .
CASSQLGSEKLFF | TGCGCCAGCAGCCAACTAGGTTCTGAAAAACTGTTTTTT | TRBJ1-4 | . | TRBV4-3 | few
CASSYSQGGKNIQYF | TGTGCCAGCAGTTACTCGCAGGGTGGCAAAAACATTCAGTACTTC | TRBJ2-4 | . | TRBV6-5 | .
CASSYPGLEGDPFF | TGTGCCAGCAGTTACCCGGGACTCGAGGGTGATCCGTTCTTC | TRBJ2-1 | . | TRBV6-5 | .
CASSQGAGELFF | TGTGCCAGCAGCCAGGGCGCCGGGGAGCTGTTTTTT | TRBJ2-2 | . | TRBV7-9 | .
CASSLSGNPGNTIYF | TGTGCCAGCAGCTTATCCGGCAACCCTGGAAACACCATATATTTT | TRBJ1-3 | . | TRBV7-9 | few
CASRRTGVREKLFF | TGTGCCAGCAGACGAACAGGGGTGAGGGAAAAACTGTTTTTT | TRBJ1-4 | TRBD1 | TRBV28 | once
CASRMDRTHTDTQYF | TGTGCCAGCAGGATGGACAGGACACACACAGATACGCAGTATTTT | TRBJ2-3 | TRBD1 | TRBV27 | .
CASSLETSSYNEQFF | TGTGCCAGCAGCTTAGAGACGAGCTCCTACAATGAGCAGTTCTTC | TRBJ2-1 | . | TRBV7-6 | .
CASSLELAGITDTQYF | TGTGCCAGCAGCTTAGAACTAGCGGGAATCACAGATACGCAGTATTTT | TRBJ2-3 | TRBD2 | TRBV7-9 | .
CASSQEQSPKALHF | TGTGCCAGCAGCCAAGAGCAGAGCCCTAAGGCCCTCCACTTT | TRBJ1-6 | . | TRBV14 | .
CASSPTGTDTQYF | TGTGCCAGCAGCCCCACGGGCACAGATACGCAGTATTTT | TRBJ2-3 | . | TRBV28 | once
CASSASGQVSGNTIYF | TGTGCCAGCAGTGCTTCGGGACAAGTTTCTGGAAACACCATATATTTT | TRBJ1-3 | . | TRBV2 | .
CASSFPTGGITEAFF | TGTGCCAGCAGTTTTCCGACAGGGGGTATAACTGAAGCTTTCTTT | TRBJ1-1 | TRBD1 | TRBV28 | .
CASSQLGQGSSGANVLTF | TGTGCCAGCTCACAACTGGGACAGGGAAGCTCTGGGGCCAACGTCCTGACTTTC | TRBJ2-6 | TRBD1 | TRBV18 | .
CASRNPGQYAQYF | TGTGCCAGTAGGAACCCAGGACAGTACGCGCAGTACTTC | TRBJ2-7 | . | TRBV19 | .
CAWTGGVAEQYF | TGTGCCTGGACGGGAGGGGTTGCCGAGCAGTACTTC | TRBJ2-7 | TRBD2 | TRBV30 | .
CASSLSPADYGYTF | TGCGCCAGCAGCCTCTCCCCCGCCGACTATGGCTACACCTTC | TRBJ1-2 | . | TRBV4-3 | .
CSGDLGGRQETQYF | TGCAGCGGGGACCTGGGCGGGCGACAAGAGACCCAGTACTTC | TRBJ2-5 | . | TRBV29-1 | .
CASSLRTGANSGNTIYF | TGTGCCAGCAGCCTCCGGACAGGGGCAAACTCTGGAAACACCATATATTTT | TRBJ1-3 | TRBD1 | TRBV9 | .
CASSPGGSRGGDYEQYF | TGTGCCAGCAGCCCTGGGGGGTCCCGGGGCGGAGATTACGAGCAGTACTTC | TRBJ2-7 | . | TRBV7-8 | .
CASISTGVLTGELFF | TGTGCCAGCATTTCGACAGGGGTGCTCACCGGGGAGCTGTTTTTT | TRBJ2-2 | TRBD1 | TRBV28 | .
CATTSGTGGYEQYF | TGTGCCACGACCTCCGGGACAGGGGGCTACGAGCAGTACTTC | TRBJ2-7 | TRBD1 | TRBV6-5 | .
CASSHGSGSSYNEQFF | TGTGCCAGCAGCCATGGGAGCGGGAGCTCCTACAATGAGCAGTTCTTC | TRBJ2-1 | TRBD2 | TRBV7-9 | .
CASSLSGGATNEKLFF | TGTGCCAGCAGCTTGTCCGGGGGGGCGACTAATGAAAAACTGTTTTTT | TRBJ1-4 | . | TRBV5-4 | .
CASSALGLAGERGPYDEQFF | TGTGCCAGCAGCGCCCTGGGACTAGCGGGAGAAAGGGGTCCCTACGATGAGCAGTTCTTC | TRBJ2-1 | TRBD2 | TRBV9 | .
CATRQGGEQYF | TGTGCCACTAGACAGGGCGGCGAGCAGTACTTC | TRBJ2-7 | TRBD1 | TRBV10-3 | .
CASSWGGAVNQPQHF | TGTGCCAGCAGCTGGGGCGGGGCAGTCAATCAGCCCCAGCATTTT | TRBJ1-5 | . | TRBV5-6 | .
CASSLISGNTIYF | TGTGCCAGCAGCTTGATCTCTGGAAACACCATATATTTT | TRBJ1-3 | . | TRBV5-4 | .
CASSLIGRDREQYF | TGTGCCAGCAGTTTAATCGGCAGGGATCGCGAGCAGTACTTC | TRBJ2-7 | . | TRBV27 | .
CASSQEHGTEAFF | TGCGCCAGCAGCCAAGAGCATGGGACTGAAGCTTTCTTT | TRBJ1-1 | . | TRBV4-1 | .
CASSEEGAPGDTQYF | TGTGCCAGCAGTGAAGAGGGAGCGCCAGGCGATACGCAGTATTTT | TRBJ2-3 | . | TRBV2 | .
CASSVGGTGGYILGTIYF | TGTGCCAGCAGCGTAGGCGGGACAGGGGGCTACATTTTAGGCACCATATATTTT | TRBJ1-3 | TRBD1 | TRBV9 | .
CASATANEQFF | TGCGCCAGCGCAACCGCTAATGAGCAGTTCTTC | TRBJ2-1 | . | TRBV5-1 | .
CASSIPQGTEAFF | TGTGCCAGCAGCATCCCACAGGGGACTGAAGCTTTCTTT | TRBJ1-1 | TRBD1 | TRBV7-9 | .
CASSRSGDSTDTQYF | TGTGCCAGCAGCCGAAGCGGGGATAGCACAGATACGCAGTATTTT | TRBJ2-3 | TRBD2 | TRBV7-3 | .
CASSPDRGRQPQHF | TGTGCCAGCAGCCCGGACAGGGGGCGTCAGCCCCAGCATTTT | TRBJ1-5 | TRBD1 | TRBV14 | .
CASSRSRGTDTQYF | TGTGCCAGCAGCCGGAGTAGGGGCACAGATACGCAGTATTTT | TRBJ2-3 | . | TRBV7-2 | .
CASSQGTGGDEKLFF | TGTGCCAGCAGCCAAGGGACAGGGGGCGATGAAAAACTGTTTTTT | TRBJ1-4 | TRBD1 | TRBV3-1/TRBV3-2 | .
CASSPPGRRVIEAFF | TGTGCCAGCTCACCACCGGGACGGCGGGTTATTGAAGCTTTCTTT | TRBJ1-1 | . | TRBV18 | .